What follows are 6 T cell receptor beta chains derived from one specimen sequenced in a study of shared clonotypes between healthy human individuals. TCRdb's copy holds only in-frame clones and misses some; the assay was immunoSEQ multiplex PCR. The data hold some 800,000 clones, with 92% observed a single time. Only CD45RO-negative cells positively selected for CCR7 counted as naive CD8 cells, so terminally differentiated effector memory CD45RA+ cells were excluded. Sequenced sample: naive CD8+ T cells sorted from blood. Receptor source: a man aged 25 to 45 in good health.

A note on this clone: At the DNA level, this CDR3 is encoded by other sequences in the same sample as well. The CDR3 nucleotides are TGTGCCAGTAGTATGAGGGAGGGCTACGAGCAGTACTTC. This codes for CASSMREGYEQYF. The chain couples TRBV19 to TRBJ2-7, with 7 bases aligning to TRBD2. After removal of 3 bases from V and 3 bases from J, the junction contained 2 bases not matched to a gene. Germline CDR1 is LNHDA and CDR2 is SQIVND (reference sequence). CDR3 size: 13 residues.

This clone was counted a single time. Here the CDR3 DNA reads TGTGCCAGCAATCAGCCCCAGCATTTT. It yields the protein CASNQPQHF. V and J are TRBV28 and TRBJ1-5, with D hard to call. CDR1 and CDR2 from the germline V gene are MDHEN and SYDVKM. The CDR3 totals 9 residues. V dropped 7 bases and J dropped 5 bases, with 0 bases sitting between them.

A remark on this clone: At one end, the junction sequence differs from germline, possibly due to a read error. This chain connects TRBV27 to TRBJ1-2, with D maybe TRBD1 (6 bases). The CDR3 has 16 residues. Germline V CDR1 and CDR2: MNHEY, SMNVEV (reference sequence). The CDR3 here is CAGSLSPGGADYGYTF. CDR3 DNA: TGTGCCGGCAGTTTATCTCCTGGGGGCGCGGACTATGGCTACACCTTC.

The chain carries TRBV7-9 and TRBJ2-1; TRBD1 might be the D (5 bases). V shed 3 bases and J shed 3 bases, with 15 bases lying between them. There are 16 residues in the CDR3. CDR1 and CDR2 (germline): SEHNR, FQNEAQ (reference sequence). The CDR3 spells CASSLSGPTGYNEQFF. The CDR3 DNA reads as TGTGCCAGCAGCTTGTCCGGGCCTACAGGCTACAATGAGCAGTTCTTC.

The rearrangement links TRBV28 to TRBJ1-2, with TRBD1 identical over 8 bases. The CDR3 extends over 13 amino acids. Trimming cost V 6 bases and J 8 bases; bases outside gene matches: 8. Germline assignment: CDR1 MDHEN and CDR2 SYDVKM. The CDR3 spells CASSPDRGSGYTF. CDR3 nucleotides: TGTGCCAGCAGCCCTGACAGGGGTTCCGGCTACACCTTC.

This chain joins TRBV11-2 and TRBJ2-7; D is perhaps TRBD2 (6 bases). Germline V gives CDR1 SGHAT, CDR2 FQNNGV. The V end was cut by 0 bases, the J end by 3 bases, with 12 bases between. The CDR3 spans 15 residues. The CDR3 sequence is CASSLDPGTGYEQYF. CDR3 DNA: TGTGCCAGCAGCTTAGATCCCGGGACTGGCTACGAGCAGTACTTC.